This T cell receptor beta chain was documented in a study of regulatory T cells in long-lasting Graves disease. Per germline, CDR1 SEHNR and CDR2 FQNEAQ (reference sequence). J was trimmed by 2 bases and V by 5 bases; bases with no gene match: 6. CDR3 length: 15 residues. This clonotype was recorded many times. Its antigen is as yet unknown. Time point described: newly diagnosed GD, antithyroid drugs for less than 3 months. Isolated PBMC RNA provided the starting material for the TCR library. Whole-study findings and limits: TRBV28, TRBJ1-2 and TRBJ2-5 were segments that persistent disease favored.

Assembly of TCR beta libraries relied on iRepertoire HTBI primers together with Arm-PCR of CDR3 regions. TCRdb re-derived calls from the multiplex PCR reads in MiXCR, one entry per CDR3 protein. The data contain roughly 430,000 distinct CDR3 sequences, about 15% of them seen just once; the ten biggest clones take up 9.5% to 12%. This sample also appeared in a second study, on T cells in Graves' hyperthyroidism and ophthalmopathy. From that second work: Absence of ophthalmopathy progression within 18 months defined stable Graves' hyperthyroidism. In blood, most of the thyroid clonotypes expanded above 0.001 were also present.

The starting material was peripheral blood mononuclear cells (PBMCs), obtained at new diagnosis, from a patient treated with antithyroid drugs. The V gene is TRBV7-9, the J gene TRBJ2-1, with TRBD2 identical over 7 bases. This receptor was obtained from a woman aged 30 to 39 with Graves disease. The CDR3 bases are TGTGCCAGCAGCCAGGCTAGCGGTCCCTACAATGAGCAGTTCTTC. This codes for CASSQASGPYNEQFF.